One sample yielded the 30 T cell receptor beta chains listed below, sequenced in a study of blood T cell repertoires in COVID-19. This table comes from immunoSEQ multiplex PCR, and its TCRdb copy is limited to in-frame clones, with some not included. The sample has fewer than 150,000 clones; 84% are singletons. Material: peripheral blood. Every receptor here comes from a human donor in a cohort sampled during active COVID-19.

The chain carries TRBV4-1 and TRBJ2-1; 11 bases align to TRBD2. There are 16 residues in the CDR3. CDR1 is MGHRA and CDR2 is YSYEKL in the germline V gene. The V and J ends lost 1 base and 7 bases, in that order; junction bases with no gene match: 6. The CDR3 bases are TGCGCCAGCAGCCAAGGTAGCGGGGGGGTTTGGAATGAGCAGTTCTTC. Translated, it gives CASSQGSGGVWNEQFF.

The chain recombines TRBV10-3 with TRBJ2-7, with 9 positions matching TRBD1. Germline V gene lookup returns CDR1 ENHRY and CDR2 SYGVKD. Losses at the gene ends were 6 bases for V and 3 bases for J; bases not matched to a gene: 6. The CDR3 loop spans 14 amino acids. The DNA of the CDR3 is TGTGCCATCAGAACCGGGACAGGGTTCTACGAGCAGTACTTC. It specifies CAIRTGTGFYEQYF.

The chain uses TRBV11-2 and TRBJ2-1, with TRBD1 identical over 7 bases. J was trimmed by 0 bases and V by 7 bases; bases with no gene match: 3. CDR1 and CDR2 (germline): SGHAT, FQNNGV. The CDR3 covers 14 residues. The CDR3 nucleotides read TGTGCCAGCACCCGGGACAGCTCCTACAATGAGCAGTTCTTC. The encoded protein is CASTRDSSYNEQFF. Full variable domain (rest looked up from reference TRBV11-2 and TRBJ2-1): EAGVAQSPRYKIIEKRQSVAFWCNPISGHATLYWYQQILGQGPKLLIQFQNNGVVDDSQLPKDRFSAERLKGVDSTLKIQPAKLEDSAVYLCASTRDSSYNEQFFGPGTRLTVL.

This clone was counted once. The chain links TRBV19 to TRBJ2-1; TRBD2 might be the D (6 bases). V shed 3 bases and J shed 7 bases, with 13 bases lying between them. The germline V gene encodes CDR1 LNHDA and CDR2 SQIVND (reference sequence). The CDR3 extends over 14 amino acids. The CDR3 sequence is CASSIIGGANEQFF. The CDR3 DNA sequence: TGTGCCAGTAGTATTATCGGAGGGGCTAATGAGCAGTTCTTC.

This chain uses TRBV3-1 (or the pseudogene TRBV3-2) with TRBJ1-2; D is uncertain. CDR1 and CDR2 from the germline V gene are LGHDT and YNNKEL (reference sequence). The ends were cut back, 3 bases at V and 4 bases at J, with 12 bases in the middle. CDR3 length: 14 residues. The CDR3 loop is CASSQSDWIYGYTF. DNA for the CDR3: TGTGCCAGCAGCCAGTCGGACTGGATCTATGGCTACACCTTC.

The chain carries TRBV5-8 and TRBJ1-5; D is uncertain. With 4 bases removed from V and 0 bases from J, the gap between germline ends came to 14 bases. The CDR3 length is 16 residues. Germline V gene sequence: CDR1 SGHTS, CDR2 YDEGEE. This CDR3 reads CASSDRYRYSNQPQHF. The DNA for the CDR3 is TGTGCCAGCAGCGACCGATACAGATATAGCAATCAGCCCCAGCATTTT.

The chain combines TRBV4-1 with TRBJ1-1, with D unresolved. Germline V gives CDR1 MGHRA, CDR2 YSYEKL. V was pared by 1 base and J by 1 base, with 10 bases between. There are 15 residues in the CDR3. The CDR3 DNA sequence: TGCGCCAGCAGCCAAGTTTTCTCGGGGAACACTGAAGCTTTCTTT. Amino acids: CASSQVFSGNTEAFF.

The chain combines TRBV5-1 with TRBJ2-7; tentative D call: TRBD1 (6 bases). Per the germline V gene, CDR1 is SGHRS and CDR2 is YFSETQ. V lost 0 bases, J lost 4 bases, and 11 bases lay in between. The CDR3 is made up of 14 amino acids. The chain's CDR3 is CASSLVGQPYEQYF. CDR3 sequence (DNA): TGCGCCAGCAGCTTGGTAGGACAGCCTTACGAGCAGTACTTC. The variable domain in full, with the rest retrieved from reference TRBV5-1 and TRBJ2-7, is KAGVTQTPRYLIKTRGQQVTLSCSPISGHRSVSWYQQTPGQGLQFLFEYFSETQRNKGNFPGRFSGRQFSNSRSEMNVSTLELGDSALYLCASSLVGQPYEQYFGPGTRLTVT.

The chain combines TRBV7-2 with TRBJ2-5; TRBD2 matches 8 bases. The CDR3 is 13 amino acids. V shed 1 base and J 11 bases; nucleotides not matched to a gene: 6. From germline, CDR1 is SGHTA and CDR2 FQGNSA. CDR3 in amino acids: CASSLVAGGGQYF. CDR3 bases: TGTGCCAGCAGCTTAGTTGCGGGGGGAGGACAGTACTTC.

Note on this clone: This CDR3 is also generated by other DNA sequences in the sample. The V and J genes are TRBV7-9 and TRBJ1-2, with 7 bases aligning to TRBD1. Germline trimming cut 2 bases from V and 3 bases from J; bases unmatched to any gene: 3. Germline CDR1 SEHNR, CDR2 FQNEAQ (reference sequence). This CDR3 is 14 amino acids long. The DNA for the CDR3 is TGTGCCAGCAGCTTAAACAGGGGAGACTATGGCTACACCTTC. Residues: CASSLNRGDYGYTF.

In nucleotides, the CDR3 is TGCGCCAGCAGCTTTATAGCGGGGAGCTCCTACAATGAGCAGTTCTTC. Translating gives CASSFIAGSSYNEQFF. This chain links TRBV5-1 with TRBJ2-1, with 8 bases aligning to TRBD2. Germline V gene sequence: CDR1 SGHRS, CDR2 YFSETQ. The CDR3 consists of 16 residues. Trimming removed 2 bases from V and 0 bases from J; junction bases left unmatched: 4.

Written as DNA, the CDR3 is TGTGCCAGCACGGACAGGATGAGCAATCAGCCCCAGCATTTT. Protein product: CASTDRMSNQPQHF. The rearrangement uses TRBV6-5 and TRBJ1-5, with 7 nucleotides matching TRBD1. The CDR3 consists of 14 residues. Per germline, CDR1 MNHEY and CDR2 SVGAGI. Losses at the gene ends were 7 bases for V and 1 base for J; bases not matched to a gene: 4.

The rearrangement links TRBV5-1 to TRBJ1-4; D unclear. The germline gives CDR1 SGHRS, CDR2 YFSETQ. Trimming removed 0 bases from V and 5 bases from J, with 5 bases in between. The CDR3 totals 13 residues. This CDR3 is CASSLGQNEKLFF. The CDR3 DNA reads TGCGCCAGCAGCTTGGGGCAGAATGAAAAACTGTTTTTT.

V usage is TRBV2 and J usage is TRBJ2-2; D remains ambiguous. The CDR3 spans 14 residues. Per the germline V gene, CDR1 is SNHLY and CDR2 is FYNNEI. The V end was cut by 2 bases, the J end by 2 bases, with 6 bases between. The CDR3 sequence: CASSERDNTGELFF. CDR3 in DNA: TGTGCCAGCAGTGAACGAGATAACACCGGGGAGCTGTTTTTT.

This chain's CDR3 is CASSESGYGQPQHF. In DNA form, the CDR3 reads TGTGCCAGCAGTGAATCAGGGTACGGTCAGCCCCAGCATTTT. The chain combines TRBV25-1 with TRBJ1-5, with D possibly being TRBD1 (5 bases). V lost 1 base and J 6 bases, leaving 10 bases between the germline ends. The CDR3 covers 14 residues. Germline assignment: CDR1 MGHDK and CDR2 SYGVNS.

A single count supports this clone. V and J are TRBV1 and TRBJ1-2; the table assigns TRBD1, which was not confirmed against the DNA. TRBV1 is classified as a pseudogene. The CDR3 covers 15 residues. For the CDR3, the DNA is TGCACCAGCAGCCAAGATGGCAGGATTAATTATGGCTACACCTTC. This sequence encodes CTSSQDGRINYGYTF.

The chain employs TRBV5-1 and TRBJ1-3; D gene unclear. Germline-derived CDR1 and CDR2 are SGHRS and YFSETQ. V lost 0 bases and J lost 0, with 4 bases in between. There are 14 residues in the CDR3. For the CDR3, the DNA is TGCGCCAGCAGCTTGGCCATCTCTGGAAACACCATATATTTT. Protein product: CASSLAISGNTIYF.

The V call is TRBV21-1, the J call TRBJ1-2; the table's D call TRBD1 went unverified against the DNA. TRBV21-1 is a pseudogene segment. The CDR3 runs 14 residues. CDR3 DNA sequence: TGTGCGAGCACGGGGCGAGAGGGGGTATATGGCTACACCTTC. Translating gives CASTGREGVYGYTF.

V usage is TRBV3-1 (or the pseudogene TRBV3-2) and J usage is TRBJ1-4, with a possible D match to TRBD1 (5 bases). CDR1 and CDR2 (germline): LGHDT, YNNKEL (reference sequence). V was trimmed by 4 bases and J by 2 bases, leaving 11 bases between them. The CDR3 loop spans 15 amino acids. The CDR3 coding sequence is TGTGCCAGCAGCCCGGGACTTATGACTAATGAAAAACTGTTTTTT. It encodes CASSPGLMTNEKLFF.

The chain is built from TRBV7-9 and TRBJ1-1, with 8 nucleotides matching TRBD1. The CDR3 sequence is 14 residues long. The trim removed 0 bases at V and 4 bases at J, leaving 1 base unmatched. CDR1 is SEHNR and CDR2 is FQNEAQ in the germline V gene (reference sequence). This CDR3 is CASSLAQGATEAFF. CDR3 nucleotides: TGTGCCAGCAGCTTAGCTCAGGGGGCCACTGAAGCTTTCTTT.

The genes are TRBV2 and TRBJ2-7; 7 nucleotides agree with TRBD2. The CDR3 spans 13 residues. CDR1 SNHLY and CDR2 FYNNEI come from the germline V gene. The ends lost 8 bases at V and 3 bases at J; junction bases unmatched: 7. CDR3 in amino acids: CASSRGDLYEQYF. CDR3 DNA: TGTGCCAGCTCTCGGGGGGACCTCTACGAGCAGTACTTC.

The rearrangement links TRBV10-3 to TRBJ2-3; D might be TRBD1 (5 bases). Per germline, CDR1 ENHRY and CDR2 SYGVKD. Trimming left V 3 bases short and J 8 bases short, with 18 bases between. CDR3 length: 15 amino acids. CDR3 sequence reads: CAISDVLDQRGTQYF. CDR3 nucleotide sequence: TGTGCCATCAGTGACGTCTTGGACCAAAGGGGTACGCAGTATTTT.

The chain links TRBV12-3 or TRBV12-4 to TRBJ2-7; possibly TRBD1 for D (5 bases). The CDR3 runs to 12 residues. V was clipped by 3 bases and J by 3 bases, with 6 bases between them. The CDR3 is CASSLGLYEQYF. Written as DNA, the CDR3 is TGTGCCAGCAGTTTGGGGCTCTACGAGCAGTACTTC.

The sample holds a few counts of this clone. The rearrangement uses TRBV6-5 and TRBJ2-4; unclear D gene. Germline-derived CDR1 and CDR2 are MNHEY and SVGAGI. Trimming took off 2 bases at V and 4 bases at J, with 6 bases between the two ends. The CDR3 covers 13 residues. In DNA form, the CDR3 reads TGTGCCAGCAGTTACGATCGGAAAAACATTCAGTACTTC. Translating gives CASSYDRKNIQYF.

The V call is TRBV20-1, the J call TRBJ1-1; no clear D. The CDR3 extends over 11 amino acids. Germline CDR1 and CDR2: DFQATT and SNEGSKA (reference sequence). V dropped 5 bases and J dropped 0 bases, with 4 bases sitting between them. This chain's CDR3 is CSALVNTEAFF. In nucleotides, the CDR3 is TGCAGTGCTCTAGTGAACACTGAAGCTTTCTTT.

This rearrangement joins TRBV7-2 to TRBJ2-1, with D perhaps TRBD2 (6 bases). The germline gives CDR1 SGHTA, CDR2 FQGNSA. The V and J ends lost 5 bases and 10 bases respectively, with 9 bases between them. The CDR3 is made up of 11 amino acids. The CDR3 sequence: CASSRLVEQFF. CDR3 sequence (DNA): TGTGCCAGCAGCAGACTAGTCGAGCAGTTCTTC.

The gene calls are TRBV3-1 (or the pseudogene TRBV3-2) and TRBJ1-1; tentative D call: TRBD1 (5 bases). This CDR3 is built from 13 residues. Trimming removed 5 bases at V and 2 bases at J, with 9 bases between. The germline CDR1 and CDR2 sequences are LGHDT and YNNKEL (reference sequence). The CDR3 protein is CASSSGFNTEAFF. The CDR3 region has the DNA TGTGCCAGCAGCTCAGGGTTCAACACTGAAGCTTTCTTT.

The CDR3 is CASSQGDRGLRDTEAFF. The CDR3 DNA reads TGTGCCAGCAGCCAAGGGGACAGGGGGCTACGGGACACTGAAGCTTTCTTT. The V and J genes are TRBV3-1 (or the pseudogene TRBV3-2) and TRBJ1-1, with 12 bases matching TRBD1. After removal of 1 base from V and 3 bases from J, the junction contained 6 bases not matched to a gene. This CDR3 contains 17 residues. In germline, CDR1 is LGHDT, CDR2 YNNKEL (reference sequence).

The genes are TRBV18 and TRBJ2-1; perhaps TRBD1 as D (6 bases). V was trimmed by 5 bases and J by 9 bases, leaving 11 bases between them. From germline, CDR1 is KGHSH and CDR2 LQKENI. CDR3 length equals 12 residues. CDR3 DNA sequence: TGTGCCAGCTCAAGCGGACAGACTGAGCAGTTCTTC. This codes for CASSSGQTEQFF.

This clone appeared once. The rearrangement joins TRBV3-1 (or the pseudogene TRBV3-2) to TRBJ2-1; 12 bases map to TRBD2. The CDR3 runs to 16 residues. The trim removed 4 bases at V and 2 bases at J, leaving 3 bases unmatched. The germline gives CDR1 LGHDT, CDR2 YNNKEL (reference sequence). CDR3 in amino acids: CASSRRLAGAYNEQFF. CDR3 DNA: TGTGCCAGCAGCCGAAGACTAGCGGGGGCCTACAATGAGCAGTTCTTC.